Following are 13 T cell receptor beta chains from one sample sequenced in a study of STAT5B mutations in CD4+ large granular lymphocyte leukemia. Generated by immunoSEQ multiplex PCR, the TCRdb table keeps only in-frame clones and is missing some. The table lists tens of thousands of clones, more than 65% of them singletons, with approximately 6.4% in the top ten. The sequenced sample consisted of CD4+ T cells from blood buffy coats. The source of these receptors is a human donor in good health.

For this clone: One end of the junction fails to match germline, which may point to a read error. V gene TRBV7-2 combines with J gene TRBJ2-7; 8 positions match TRBD1. The CDR3 loop spans 14 amino acids. Per germline, CDR1 SGHTA and CDR2 FQGNSA. The CDR3 nucleotides read TGTGCCAGCAGCTTCGACAGGGGCTCCCACGAGCAGTACTTC. Its protein product is CASSFDRGSHEQYF.

CDR3 nucleotides: TGTGCCAGCAGACCCTGGGGCGGGAGTTCCTACGAGCAGTACTTC. Encoded protein: CASRPWGGSSYEQYF. V is TRBV11-2 and J is TRBJ2-7; 7 positions match TRBD2. Germline CDR1 reads SGHAT; CDR2 reads FQNNGV. The ends lost 6 bases at V and 1 base at J; junction bases unmatched: 9. The CDR3 is 15 residues long.

The chain carries TRBV29-1 and TRBJ2-5; 7 nucleotides line up with TRBD1. The CDR3 extends over 12 amino acids. The ends lost 8 bases at V and 1 base at J; junction bases unmatched: 4. CDR1 is SQVTM and CDR2 is ANQGSEA in the germline V gene. Here the CDR3 reads CSTRQGQETQYF. As DNA, the CDR3 is TGCAGCACCCGACAGGGCCAAGAGACCCAGTACTTC.

The chain is built from TRBV4-2 and TRBJ1-3; unclear D gene. This CDR3 is built from 13 residues. Germline CDR1 reads LGHNA; CDR2 reads YNFKEQ. Trimming left V 0 bases short and J 6 bases short, with 6 bases between. The CDR3 region is CASSQDDVNTIYF. The CDR3 DNA reads TGTGCCAGCAGCCAAGACGATGTAAACACCATATATTTT.

CDR3 amino acids: CASSYSVNTEAFF. Here the CDR3 DNA reads TGTGCCAGCAGTTACTCAGTGAACACTGAAGCTTTCTTT. This chain links TRBV6-6 with TRBJ1-1; D unresolved. The V and J ends lost 0 bases and 0 bases respectively, with 2 bases between them. Per germline, CDR1 MNHNY and CDR2 SVGAGI (reference sequence). The CDR3 has 13 residues.

This chain joins TRBV7-2 and TRBJ2-3; 8 positions match TRBD2. This CDR3 spans 18 amino acids. CDR1 is SGHTA and CDR2 is FQGNSA in the germline V gene. V gave up 5 bases and J gave up 1 base; unmatched junction bases: 14. As DNA, the CDR3 is TGTGCCAGCAGCCGGATTCCAAGTAGCGGGACCCGCACAGATACGCAGTATTTT. This encodes CASSRIPSSGTRTDTQYF.

The rearrangement uses TRBV10-3 and TRBJ2-5; possibly TRBD1 for D (7 bases). V was trimmed by 6 bases and J by 13 bases, leaving 21 bases between them. Germline V gene sequence: CDR1 ENHRY, CDR2 SYGVKD. CDR3 size: 13 residues. As DNA, the CDR3 is TGTGCCATCAGGGCCCGGGACAGCGGGTATGGGTACTTC. This codes for CAIRARDSGYGYF.

The V gene is TRBV6-1, the J gene TRBJ2-2, with 11 bases that match TRBD2. CDR1 MNHNS and CDR2 SASEGT come from the germline V gene. The trim removed 4 bases at V and 5 bases at J, leaving 6 bases unmatched. The CDR3 loop spans 16 amino acids. CDR3: CASSGLAGRRTGELFF. In nucleotides, the CDR3 is TGTGCCAGCAGTGGACTAGCGGGAAGGAGGACCGGGGAGCTGTTTTTT.

The chain has TRBV4-1 and TRBJ1-2; 8 bases line up with TRBD1. V shed 3 bases, J shed 4 bases, and the junction held 4 bases outside the gene matches. Germline V gives CDR1 MGHRA, CDR2 YSYEKL. The CDR3 consists of 14 residues. CDR3 residues: CASSHPGQGYGYTF. CDR3 DNA sequence: TGCGCCAGCAGCCACCCAGGACAGGGCTATGGCTACACCTTC.

As concerns this clone: Relative to the germline gene, one junction end is altered; a read error may explain this. The genes are TRBV7-7 and TRBJ2-3, with TRBD2 matching over 9 bases. Germline-derived CDR1 and CDR2 are SSHAT and FNYEAQ (reference sequence). The CDR3 totals 16 residues. The CDR3 here is CASSLRAGGPADTQYF. For the CDR3, the DNA is TGTGCTAGCAGCTTGCGTGCGGGGGGGCCCGCAGATACGCAGTATTTT.

This chain uses TRBV23-1 with TRBJ2-1; 9 bases map to TRBD2. TRBV23-1 is noted as an ORF with a role that remains uncertain. J gave up 7 bases and V 8 bases, and 9 bases lay outside the gene matches. The CDR3 loop spans 14 amino acids. The CDR3 loop is CASSWSGGRNEQFF. CDR3 DNA: TGCGCCAGCTCGTGGAGCGGGGGGCGGAATGAGCAGTTCTTC.

The J gene is TRBJ1-3, the V gene TRBV19; no reliable D call. The CDR3 is 14 residues long. V gave up 4 bases and J gave up 0 bases, with 7 bases separating them. The germline CDR1 and CDR2 sequences are LNHDA and SQIVND (reference sequence). The CDR3 DNA is TGTGCCAGTAGTACTGGACCCTCTGGAAACACCATATATTTT. Its protein is CASSTGPSGNTIYF. Together with reference TRBV19 and TRBJ1-3, the CDR3 gives the full variable domain: DGGITQSPKYLFRKEGQNVTLSCEQNLNHDAMYWYRQDPGQGLRLIYYSQIVNDFQKGDIAEGYSVSREKKESFPLTVTSAQKNPTAFYLCASSTGPSGNTIYFGEGSWLTVV.

The chain combines TRBV11-1 with TRBJ1-1; the D gene is possibly TRBD1 (5 bases). Germline V gene sequence: CDR1 SGHAT, CDR2 FQDESV (reference sequence). The CDR3 contains 12 residues. V dropped 5 bases and J dropped 7 bases, with 11 bases sitting between them. Here the CDR3 reads CASSTRQGEAFF. The CDR3 bases are TGTGCCAGCAGCACCCGCCAGGGTGAAGCTTTCTTT.